One sample yielded the 5 T cell receptor beta chains listed below, sequenced in a study of T cells in Graves' hyperthyroidism and ophthalmopathy. RNA transcripts gave rise to amplified TCR beta CDR3 regions. A first-round RT-PCR of the TCR CDR3 used the HTBI primer set. TCRdb recomputed calls from the multiplex PCR reads with MiXCR, one row per CDR3 protein. The profile shows about 840,000 distinct CDR3 sequences, around 39% of them singletons. Sequencing input: blood. The receptors stem from a man between 18 and 29 years old with Graves' hyperthyroidism.

V is TRBV19 and J is TRBJ2-7; TRBD1 matches 10 bases. The CDR3 loop spans 16 amino acids. With V trimmed by 6 bases and J by 0 bases, 8 bases remained unmatched. Germline values: CDR1 LNHDA, CDR2 SQIVND (reference sequence). The CDR3 bases are TGTGCCAGTAGCCTCGGGACAGGGGAGAGCTCCTACGAGCAGTACTTC. This encodes CASSLGTGESSYEQYF. Supplemented by reference TRBV19 and TRBJ2-7, the full variable domain reads DGGITQSPKYLFRKEGQNVTLSCEQNLNHDAMYWYRQDPGQGLRLIYYSQIVNDFQKGDIAEGYSVSREKKESFPLTVTSAQKNPTAFYLCASSLGTGESSYEQYFGPGTRLTVT.

The genes are TRBV12-5 and TRBJ1-3; TRBD1 matches at 8 bases. V was pared by 4 bases and J by 0 bases, with 5 bases of the junction left unmatched. The CDR3 sequence is 16 residues long. Germline-derived CDR1 and CDR2 are LGHNT and FRNRAP. The CDR3 DNA is TGTGCTAGTGGTTGGGACAGGACGAGCTCTGGAAACACCATATATTTT. It encodes CASGWDRTSSGNTIYF.

This clonotype has ten or more counts. The chain recombines TRBV13 with TRBJ1-5; D is ambiguous. The CDR3 consists of 14 residues. Trimming cost V 0 bases and J 4 bases, with 7 bases left between them. From germline, CDR1 is PRHDT and CDR2 FYEKMQ (reference sequence). The CDR3 DNA reads TGTGCCAGCAGCTTAGGGACAAGGAATCAGCCCCAGCATTTT. Amino acid sequence: CASSLGTRNQPQHF.

Of note for this clonotype: At one end the junction does not follow the germline gene, possibly because of a read error. This sequence joins TRBV10-3 and TRBJ2-7; the D is unclear. The CDR3 totals 15 residues. The germline V gene encodes CDR1 ENHRY and CDR2 SYGVKD. The CDR3 reads CASSYGSGEDYEQYF. For the CDR3, the DNA is TGTGCCAGCAGTTACGGGTCAGGCGAAGACTACGAGCAGTACTTC.

There are a few counts of this clonotype. V usage is TRBV2 and J usage is TRBJ1-2; 7 nucleotides agree with TRBD1. The ends lost 5 bases at V and 3 bases at J; junction bases unmatched: 6. The CDR3 totals 14 residues. Looked up from germline, CDR1 is SNHLY and CDR2 is FYNNEI. CDR3 coding DNA: TGTGCCAGCAGTCCTCGACAGGGCCACTATGGCTACACCTTC. It is translated as CASSPRQGHYGYTF.